This T cell receptor beta chain was retrieved from a study of cytomegalovirus exposure and HLA in healthy donors. Study at large: The roughly 110 validation repertoires were reported in a later analysis to have been generated on the same platform as the approximately 600 first-cohort repertoires.

Study results and caveats: Three CMV-associated chains proved CMV antigen-specific in vitro. The study put 150 to 200 TCR beta chains on its list as cytomegalovirus-associated.

Generated by immunoSEQ multiplex PCR, the TCRdb table keeps only in-frame clones and is missing some. The table has over 100,000 clones, 88% seen once. The CDR3 covers 13 residues. Germline-derived CDR1 and CDR2 are MGHRA and YSYEKL. The V end lost 2 bases, the J end lost 9 bases, and 13 bases lay between the germline ends. In regard to this clone: Its target is unknown.

The sequencing input was PBMCs. This receptor was identified in a woman under 30 in good health and CMV-seropositive. The V gene is TRBV4-1, the J gene TRBJ2-5; the D gene is possibly TRBD2 (5 bases). Here the CDR3 DNA reads TGCGCCAGCAGCCAAATGTTTAGCGAGGCCCAGTACTTC. This encodes CASSQMFSEAQYF.